The T cell receptor (beta chain) under discussion was sequenced for a study of ipilimumab plus nivolumab after autologous stem cell transplantation. The length of the CDR3 is 15 residues. Germline CDR1 reads MNHEY; CDR2 reads SVGAGI. J lost 1 base, V lost 5 bases, and 5 bases had no gene match. This clone was recorded once. Generated by immunoSEQ multiplex PCR, the TCRdb table keeps only in-frame clones and is missing some. The sample yields about 24,000 clones, about 86% seen once. The rearrangement uses TRBV6-5 and TRBJ2-3, with 8 bases fitting TRBD2. The source is a male donor with diffuse large B-cell lymphoma. Sequencing was performed on PBMCs, taken in a trial of ipilimumab plus nivolumab as post-transplant consolidation. CDR3 sequence (DNA): TGTGCCAGCAGTCTGACTAGCGCCCGCACAGATACGCAGTATTTT. Translation: CASSLTSARTDTQYF.